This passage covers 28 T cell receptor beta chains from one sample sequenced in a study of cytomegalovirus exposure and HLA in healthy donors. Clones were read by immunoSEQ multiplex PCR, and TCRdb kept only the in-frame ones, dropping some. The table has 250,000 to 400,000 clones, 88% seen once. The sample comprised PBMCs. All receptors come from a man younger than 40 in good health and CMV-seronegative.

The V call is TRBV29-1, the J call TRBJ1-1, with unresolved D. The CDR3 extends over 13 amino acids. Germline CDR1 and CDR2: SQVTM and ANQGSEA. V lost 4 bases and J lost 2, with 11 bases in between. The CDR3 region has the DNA TGCAGCGTTGTGGTGGGAGGAAACACTGAAGCTTTCTTT. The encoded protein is CSVVVGGNTEAFF.

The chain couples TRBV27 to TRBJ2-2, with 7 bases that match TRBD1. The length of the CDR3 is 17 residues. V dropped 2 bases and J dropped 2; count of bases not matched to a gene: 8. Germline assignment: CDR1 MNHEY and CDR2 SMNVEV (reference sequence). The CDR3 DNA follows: TGTGCCAGCAGTTTACATATAGACAGGGCTAACACCGGGGAGCTGTTTTTT. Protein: CASSLHIDRANTGELFF.

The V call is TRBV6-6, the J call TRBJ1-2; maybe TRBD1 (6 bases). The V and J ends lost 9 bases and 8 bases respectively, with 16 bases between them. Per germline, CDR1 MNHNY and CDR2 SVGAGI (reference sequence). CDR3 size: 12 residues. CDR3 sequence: CASRAGQWGYTF. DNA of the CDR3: TGTGCCAGTAGGGCTGGACAGTGGGGCTACACCTTC.

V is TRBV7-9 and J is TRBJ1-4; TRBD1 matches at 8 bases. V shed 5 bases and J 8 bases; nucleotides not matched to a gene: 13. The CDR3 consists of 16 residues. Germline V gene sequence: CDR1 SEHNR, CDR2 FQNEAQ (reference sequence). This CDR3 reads CASSPTRQGAEEKLFF. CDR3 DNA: TGTGCCAGCAGCCCTACCCGGCAGGGGGCAGAGGAAAAACTGTTTTTT.

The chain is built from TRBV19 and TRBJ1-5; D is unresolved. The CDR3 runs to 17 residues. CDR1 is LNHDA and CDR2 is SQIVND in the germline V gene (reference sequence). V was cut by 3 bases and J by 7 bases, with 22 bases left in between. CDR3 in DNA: TGTGCCAGTAGTATCTCACAGCACGGGCGGGCTCGGCAGCCCCAGCATTTT. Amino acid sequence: CASSISQHGRARQPQHF.

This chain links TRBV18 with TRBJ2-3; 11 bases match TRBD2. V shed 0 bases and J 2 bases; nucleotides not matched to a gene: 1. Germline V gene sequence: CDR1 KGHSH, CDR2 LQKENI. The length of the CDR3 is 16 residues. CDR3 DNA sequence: TGTGCCAGCTCACCACCGGGACTAGCGGTCACAGATACGCAGTATTTT. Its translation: CASSPPGLAVTDTQYF.

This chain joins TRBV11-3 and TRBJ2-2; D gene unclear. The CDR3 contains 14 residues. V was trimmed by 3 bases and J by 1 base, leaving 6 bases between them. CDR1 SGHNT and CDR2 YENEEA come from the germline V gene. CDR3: CASSFSGNTGELFF. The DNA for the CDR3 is TGTGCCAGCAGCTTCTCAGGGAACACCGGGGAGCTGTTTTTT.

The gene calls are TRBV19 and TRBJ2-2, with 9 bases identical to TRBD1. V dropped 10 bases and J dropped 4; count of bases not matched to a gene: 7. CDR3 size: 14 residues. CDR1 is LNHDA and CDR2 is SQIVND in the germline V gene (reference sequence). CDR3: CATRGQGGTGELFF. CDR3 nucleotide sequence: TGTGCCACCCGGGGACAGGGAGGCACCGGGGAGCTGTTTTTT.

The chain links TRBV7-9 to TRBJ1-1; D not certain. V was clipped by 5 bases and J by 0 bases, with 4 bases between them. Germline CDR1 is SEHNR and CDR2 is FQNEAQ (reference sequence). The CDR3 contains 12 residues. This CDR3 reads CASSPMNTEAFF. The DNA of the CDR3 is TGTGCCAGCAGCCCCATGAACACTGAAGCTTTCTTT.

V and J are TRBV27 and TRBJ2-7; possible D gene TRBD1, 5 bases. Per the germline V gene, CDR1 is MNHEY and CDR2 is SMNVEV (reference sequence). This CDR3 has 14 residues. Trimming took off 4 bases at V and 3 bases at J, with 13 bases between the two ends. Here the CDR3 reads CASSSPREGYEQYF. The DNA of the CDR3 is TGTGCCAGCAGTTCCCCCAGGGAAGGCTACGAGCAGTACTTC.

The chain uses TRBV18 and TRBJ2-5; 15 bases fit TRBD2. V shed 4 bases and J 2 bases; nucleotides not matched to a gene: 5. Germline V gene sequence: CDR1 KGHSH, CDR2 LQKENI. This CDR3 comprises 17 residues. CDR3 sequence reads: CASSLTGTSGGQETQYF. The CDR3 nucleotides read TGTGCCAGCTCACTCACCGGGACTAGCGGGGGGCAAGAGACCCAGTACTTC. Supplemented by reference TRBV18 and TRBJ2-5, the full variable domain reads NAGVMQNPRHLVRRRGQEARLRCSPMKGHSHVYWYRQLPEEGLKFMVYLQKENIIDESGMPKERFSAEFPKEGPSILRIQQVVRGDSAAYFCASSLTGTSGGQETQYFGPGTRLLVL.

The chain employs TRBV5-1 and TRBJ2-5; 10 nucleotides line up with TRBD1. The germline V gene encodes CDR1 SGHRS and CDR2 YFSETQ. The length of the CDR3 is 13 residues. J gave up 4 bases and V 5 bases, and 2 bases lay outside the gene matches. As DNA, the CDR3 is TGCGCCAGCAGGACAGGGGGCGCAGAGACCCAGTACTTC. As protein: CASRTGGAETQYF.

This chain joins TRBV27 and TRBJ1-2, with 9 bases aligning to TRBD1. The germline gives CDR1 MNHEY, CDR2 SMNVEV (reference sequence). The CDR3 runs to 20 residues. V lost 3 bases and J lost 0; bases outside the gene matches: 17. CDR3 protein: CASSFLPSTGGQNSNYGYTF. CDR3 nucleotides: TGTGCCAGCAGTTTCTTACCCTCGACAGGGGGGCAAAATTCTAACTATGGCTACACCTTC.

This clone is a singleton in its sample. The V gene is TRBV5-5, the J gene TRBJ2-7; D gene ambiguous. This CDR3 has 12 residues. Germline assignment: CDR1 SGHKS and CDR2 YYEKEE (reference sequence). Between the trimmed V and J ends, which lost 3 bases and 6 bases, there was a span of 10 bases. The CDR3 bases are TGTGCCAGCAGCTCCCGTCTCGGCGAGCAGTACTTC. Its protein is CASSSRLGEQYF.

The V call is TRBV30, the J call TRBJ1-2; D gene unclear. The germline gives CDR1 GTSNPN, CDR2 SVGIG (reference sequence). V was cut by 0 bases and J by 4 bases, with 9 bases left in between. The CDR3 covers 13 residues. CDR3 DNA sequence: TGTGCCTGGAGTGTTGGGAGCGGCTATGGCTACACCTTC. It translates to CAWSVGSGYGYTF.

CDR3 DNA: TGTGCCAGCAGCCCAAACAGGGTTGGCAATCAGCCCCAGCATTTT. It encodes CASSPNRVGNQPQHF. The rearrangement uses TRBV7-2 and TRBJ1-5; tentative D call: TRBD1 (6 bases). The germline V gene has CDR1 SGHTA and CDR2 FQGNSA. Trimming stripped 5 bases from V and 2 bases from J, with 13 bases between. This CDR3 contains 15 residues.

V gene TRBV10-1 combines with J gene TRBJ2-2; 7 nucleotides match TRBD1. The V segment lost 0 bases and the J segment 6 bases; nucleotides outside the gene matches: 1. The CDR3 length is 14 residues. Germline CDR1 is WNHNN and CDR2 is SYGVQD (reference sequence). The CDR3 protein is CASSESGGSGELFF. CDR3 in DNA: TGCGCCAGCAGTGAGTCAGGGGGCTCCGGGGAGCTGTTTTTT.

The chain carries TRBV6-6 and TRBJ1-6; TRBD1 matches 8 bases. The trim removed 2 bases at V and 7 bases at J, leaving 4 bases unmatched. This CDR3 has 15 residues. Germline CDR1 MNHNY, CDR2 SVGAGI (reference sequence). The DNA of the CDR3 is TGTGCCAGCAGTTACCAGACAGGGGAAAATTCACCCCTCCACTTT. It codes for CASSYQTGENSPLHF.

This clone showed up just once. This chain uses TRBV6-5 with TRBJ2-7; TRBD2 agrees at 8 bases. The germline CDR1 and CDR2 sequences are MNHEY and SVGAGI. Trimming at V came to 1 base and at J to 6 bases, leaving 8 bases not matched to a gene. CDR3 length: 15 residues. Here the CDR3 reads CASSYFSGAYGEQYF. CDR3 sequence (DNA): TGTGCCAGCAGTTACTTTAGCGGGGCCTACGGCGAGCAGTACTTC.

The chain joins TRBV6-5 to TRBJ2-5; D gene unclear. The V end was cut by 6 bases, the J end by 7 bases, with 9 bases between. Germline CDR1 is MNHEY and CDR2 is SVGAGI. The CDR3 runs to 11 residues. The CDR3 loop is CASSPGWTQYF. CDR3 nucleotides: TGTGCCAGCAGCCCCGGTTGGACCCAGTACTTC.

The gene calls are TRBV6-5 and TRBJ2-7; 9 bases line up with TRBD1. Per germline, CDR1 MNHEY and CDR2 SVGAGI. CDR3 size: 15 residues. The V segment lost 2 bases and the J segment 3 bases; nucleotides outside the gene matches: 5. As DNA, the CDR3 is TGTGCCAGCAGTTACCCCGGACAGGGGAACTACGAGCAGTACTTC. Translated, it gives CASSYPGQGNYEQYF.

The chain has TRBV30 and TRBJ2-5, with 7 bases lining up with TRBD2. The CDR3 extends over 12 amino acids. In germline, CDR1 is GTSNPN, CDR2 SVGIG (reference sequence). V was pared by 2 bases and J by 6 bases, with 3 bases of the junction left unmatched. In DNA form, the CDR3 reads TGTGCCTGGAGTAAGGGGACTAAGACCCAGTACTTC. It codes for CAWSKGTKTQYF.

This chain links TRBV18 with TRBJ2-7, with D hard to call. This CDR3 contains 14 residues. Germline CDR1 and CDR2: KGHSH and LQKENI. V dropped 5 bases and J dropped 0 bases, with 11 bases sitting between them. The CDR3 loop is CASSARRSSYEQYF. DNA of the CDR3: TGTGCCAGCTCAGCGAGACGGAGCTCCTACGAGCAGTACTTC.

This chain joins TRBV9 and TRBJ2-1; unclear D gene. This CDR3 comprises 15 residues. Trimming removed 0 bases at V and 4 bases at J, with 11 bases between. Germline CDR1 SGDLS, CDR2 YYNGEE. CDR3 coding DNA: TGTGCCAGCAGCGTAGCTCCCGCGGCGTACAATGAGCAGTTCTTC. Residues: CASSVAPAAYNEQFF.

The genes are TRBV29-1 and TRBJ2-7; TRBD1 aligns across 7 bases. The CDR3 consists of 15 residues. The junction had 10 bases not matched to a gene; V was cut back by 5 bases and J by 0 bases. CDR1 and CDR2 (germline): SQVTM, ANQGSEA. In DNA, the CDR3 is TGCAGCGTTCGGGATTATAGGACAGGCTCCTACGAGCAGTACTTC. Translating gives CSVRDYRTGSYEQYF.

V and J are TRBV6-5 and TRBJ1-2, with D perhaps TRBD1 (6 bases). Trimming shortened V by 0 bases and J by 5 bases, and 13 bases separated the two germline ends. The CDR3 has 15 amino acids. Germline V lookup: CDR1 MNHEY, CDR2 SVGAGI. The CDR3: CASSYSSGGAYGYTF. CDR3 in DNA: TGTGCCAGCAGTTACTCGAGTGGGGGCGCGTATGGCTACACCTTC.

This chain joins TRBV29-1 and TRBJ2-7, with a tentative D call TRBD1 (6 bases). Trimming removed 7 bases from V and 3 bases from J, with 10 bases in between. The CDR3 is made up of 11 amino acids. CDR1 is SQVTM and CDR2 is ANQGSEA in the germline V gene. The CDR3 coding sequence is TGCAGCGGATTGACAGGCTACGAGCAGTACTTC. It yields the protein CSGLTGYEQYF.

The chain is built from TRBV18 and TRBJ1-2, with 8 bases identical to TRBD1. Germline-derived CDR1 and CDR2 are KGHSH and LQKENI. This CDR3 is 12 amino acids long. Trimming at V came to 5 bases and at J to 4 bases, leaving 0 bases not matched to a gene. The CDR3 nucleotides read TGTGCCAGCTCAGACAGGGGCTATGGCTACACCTTC. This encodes CASSDRGYGYTF.